This record looks at one T cell receptor (beta chain) sequence and its context. Its antigen is not identified. The PBMCs studied were ones that came from roughly 9.1 ml fresh peripheral blood. Using RNA transcripts as the source, TCR beta CDR3 regions were amplified. HTBI primers drove first-round RT-PCR of the TCR CDR3. TCRdb passed the multiplex PCR reads through MiXCR, listing each CDR3 protein once. The sample contains around 690,000 distinct CDR3 sequences, 15% to 20% of which appear only once. This entry is derived from a study of T cells in Graves' hyperthyroidism and ophthalmopathy. Study-wide points: Separating ophthalmopathy from stable hyperthyroidism was achieved by a 13 V-J model. Ophthalmopathy was predicted by the model a median of approximately 6 months ahead of onset.

CDR1 and CDR2 (germline): MGHDK, SYGVNS. The CDR3 loop spans 11 amino acids. V lost 7 bases, J lost 9 bases, and 10 bases lay in between. The clonotype comes from a man aged 45-65 years with Graves' hyperthyroidism. This chain uses TRBV25-1 with TRBJ2-1; D remains unclear. Sequenced material: blood. CDR3 nucleotides: TGTGCCAGCAAAACCGAAGGTGAGCAGTTCTTC. It is translated as CASKTEGEQFF.